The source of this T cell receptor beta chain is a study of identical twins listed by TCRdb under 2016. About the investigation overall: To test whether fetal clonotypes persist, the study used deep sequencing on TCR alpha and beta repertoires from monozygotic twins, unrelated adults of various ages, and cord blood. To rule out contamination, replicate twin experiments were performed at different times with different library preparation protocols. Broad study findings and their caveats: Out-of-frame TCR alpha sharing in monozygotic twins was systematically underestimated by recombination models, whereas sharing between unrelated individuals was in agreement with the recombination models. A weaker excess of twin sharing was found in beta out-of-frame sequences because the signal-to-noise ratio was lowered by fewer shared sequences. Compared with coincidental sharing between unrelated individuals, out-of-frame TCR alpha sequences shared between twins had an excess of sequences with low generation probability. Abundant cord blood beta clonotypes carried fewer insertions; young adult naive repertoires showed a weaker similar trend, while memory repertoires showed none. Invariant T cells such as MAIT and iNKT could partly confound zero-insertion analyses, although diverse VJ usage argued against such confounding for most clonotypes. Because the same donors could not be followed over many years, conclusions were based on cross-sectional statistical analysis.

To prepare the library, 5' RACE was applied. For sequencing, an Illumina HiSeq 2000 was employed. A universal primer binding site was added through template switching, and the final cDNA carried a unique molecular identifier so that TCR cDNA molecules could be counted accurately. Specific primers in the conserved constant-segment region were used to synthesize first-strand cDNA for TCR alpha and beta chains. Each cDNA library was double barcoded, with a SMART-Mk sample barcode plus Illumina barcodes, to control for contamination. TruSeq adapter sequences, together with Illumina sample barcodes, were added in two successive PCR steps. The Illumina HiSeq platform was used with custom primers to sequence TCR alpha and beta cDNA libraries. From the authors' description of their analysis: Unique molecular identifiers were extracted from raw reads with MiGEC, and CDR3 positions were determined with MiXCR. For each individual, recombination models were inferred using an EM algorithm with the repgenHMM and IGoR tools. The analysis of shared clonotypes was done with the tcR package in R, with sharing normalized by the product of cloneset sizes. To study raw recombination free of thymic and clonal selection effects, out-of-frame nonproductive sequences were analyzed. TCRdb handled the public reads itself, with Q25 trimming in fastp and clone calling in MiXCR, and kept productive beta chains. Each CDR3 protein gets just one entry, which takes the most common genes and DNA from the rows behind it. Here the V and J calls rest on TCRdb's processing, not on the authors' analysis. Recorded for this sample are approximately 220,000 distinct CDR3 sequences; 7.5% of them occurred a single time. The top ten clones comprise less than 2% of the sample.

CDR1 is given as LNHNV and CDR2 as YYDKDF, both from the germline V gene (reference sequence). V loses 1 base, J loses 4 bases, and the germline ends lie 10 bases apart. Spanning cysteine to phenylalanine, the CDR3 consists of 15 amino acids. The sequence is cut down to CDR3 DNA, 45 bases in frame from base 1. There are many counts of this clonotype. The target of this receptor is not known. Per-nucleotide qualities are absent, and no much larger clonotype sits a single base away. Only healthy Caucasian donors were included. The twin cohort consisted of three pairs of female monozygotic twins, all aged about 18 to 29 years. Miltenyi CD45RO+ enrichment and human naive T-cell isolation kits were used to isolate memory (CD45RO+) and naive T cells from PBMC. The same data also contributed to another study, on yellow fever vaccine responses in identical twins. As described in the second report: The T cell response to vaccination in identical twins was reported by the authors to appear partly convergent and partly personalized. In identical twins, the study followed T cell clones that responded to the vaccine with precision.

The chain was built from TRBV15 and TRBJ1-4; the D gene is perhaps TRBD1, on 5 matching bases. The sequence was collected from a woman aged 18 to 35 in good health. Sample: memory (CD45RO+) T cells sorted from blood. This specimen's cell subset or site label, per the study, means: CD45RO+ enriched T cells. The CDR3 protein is CATSRVAGLNEKLFF. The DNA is TGTGCCACCAGCAGAGTTGCAGGGCTTAATGAAAAACTGTTTTTT.